These T cell receptor beta chains were read from a single sample in a study of blood T cell repertoires in COVID-19. TCRdb keeps only in-frame clones here, not all; method: immunoSEQ multiplex PCR. The sample has 75,000 to 100,000 clones; 75% to 90% are singletons. The sample comprised peripheral blood. Receptors originate from a man older than 75 with acute or convalescent COVID-19. Both conserved end residues are part of each CDR3. A D gene is named only where the DNA matches it firmly. Expanded clones get a size class; other rows say once, few or many, or leave the size out.

CASSYSSGQNYGYTF,TGTGCCAGCAGTTACTCCTCGGGACAGAACTATGGCTACACCTTC,-,TRBJ1-2,TRBD1,TRBV6-5
CASSLVGLAVEQYF,TGTGCCAGCAGCTTAGTCGGGCTAGCGGTCGAGCAGTACTTC,-,TRBJ2-7,TRBD2,TRBV11-1
CASSARQGLPNQPQHF,TGTGCCAGCAGTGCCCGACAGGGTCTACCCAATCAGCCCCAGCATTTT,-,TRBJ1-5,TRBD1,TRBV27
CASSSSGRALSHRTDTQYF,TGTGCCAGTAGTAGTAGCGGGAGGGCCTTGTCTCATCGCACAGATACGCAGTATTTT,-,TRBJ2-3,TRBD2,TRBV19
CASSPRRNTQYF,TGTGCCAGCAGCCCTCGGCGGAATACGCAGTATTTT,-,TRBJ2-3,-,TRBV7-2
CASSRSLNTEAFF,TGTGCCAGCAGCCGAAGCCTGAACACTGAAGCTTTCTTT,-,TRBJ1-1,-,TRBV5-5
CASSDHRTGSGNTIYF,TGTGCCAGCAGTGACCACCGGACAGGGTCTGGAAACACCATATATTTT,-,TRBJ1-3,TRBD1,TRBV6-1
CASSQGLLTGELFF,TGTGCCAGCAGCCAAGGACTCTTGACCGGGGAGCTGTTTTTT,-,TRBJ2-2,-,TRBV3-1/TRBV3-2
CASSLPIYNEQFF,TGTGCCAGCAGCTTACCAATTTACAATGAGCAGTTCTTC,once,TRBJ2-1,-,TRBV7-9
CASSYSPTGVRTEAFF,TGTGCCAGCAGTTACTCGCCCACAGGGGTTAGGACTGAAGCTTTCTTT,-,TRBJ1-1,TRBD1,TRBV6-5
CASSSGSGNTGELFF,TGTGCCAGCAGCTCCGGGTCGGGGAACACCGGGGAGCTGTTTTTT,-,TRBJ2-2,-,TRBV7-6
CASRGQLLYGYTF,TGTGCCAGCAGGGGACAGCTTCTCTATGGCTACACCTTC,-,TRBJ1-2,TRBD1,TRBV2
CASTQREGVETQYF,TGTGCCAGCACCCAGCGGGAAGGGGTAGAGACCCAGTACTTC,-,TRBJ2-5,TRBD2,TRBV6-6
CASRRDREKGEQFF,TGTGCCAGCAGGCGGGACAGGGAGAAAGGTGAGCAGTTCTTC,-,TRBJ2-1,TRBD1,TRBV6-5
CATRPTGIADTQYF,TGTGCCACCAGGCCGACAGGGATCGCAGATACGCAGTATTTT,-,TRBJ2-3,TRBD1,TRBV15
CASRGKPGQGDYGYTF,TGTGCCAGCAGGGGCAAACCGGGACAGGGAGACTATGGCTACACCTTC,-,TRBJ1-2,TRBD1,TRBV5-4
CASSVTGGAGELFF,TGTGCCAGCAGTGTGACAGGGGGCGCCGGGGAGCTGTTTTTT,-,TRBJ2-2,TRBD1,TRBV2
CASSARRTSGREGELFF,TGTGCCAGCAGTGCACGCCGGACTAGCGGGAGGGAGGGGGAGCTGTTTTTT,-,TRBJ2-2,TRBD2,TRBV27
CASSAGLAGAGEQYF,TGTGCCAGCAGCGCGGGACTAGCGGGAGCTGGGGAGCAGTACTTC,-,TRBJ2-7,TRBD2,TRBV5-4
CASSKPHRALSNEQFF,TGTGCCAGCAGCAAACCCCACAGGGCCCTAAGCAATGAGCAGTTCTTC,-,TRBJ2-1,-,TRBV21-1
CASGEFYEQYF,TGTGCCAGTGGGGAGTTCTACGAGCAGTACTTC,-,TRBJ2-7,-,TRBV2
CASSVDISFEETQYF,TGTGCCAGCAGCGTAGATATTAGCTTCGAAGAGACCCAGTACTTC,large,TRBJ2-5,-,TRBV9
CASSSAGTGNTIYF,TGTGCCAGCAGTTCGGCAGGGACTGGAAACACCATATATTTT,-,TRBJ1-3,-,TRBV6-5
CATSREGNGQFF,TGTGCCACCAGCCGGGAGGGAAATGGGCAGTTCTTC,once,TRBJ2-1,TRBD2,TRBV15
CSVGGTSNSQTQYF,TGCAGCGTGGGCGGGACTAGTAATAGTCAGACCCAGTACTTC,-,TRBJ2-5,TRBD2,TRBV29-1
CASRPGQGTDTQYF,TGTGCCAGTAGGCCGGGACAGGGCACAGATACGCAGTATTTT,-,TRBJ2-3,TRBD1,TRBV19
CASSFRDRGVRGPQHF,TGTGCCAGCAGCTTCCGGGACAGGGGGGTCCGGGGGCCCCAGCATTTT,-,TRBJ1-5,TRBD1,TRBV5-5
CASSLDVGANNEQFF,TGCGCCAGCAGCTTGGATGTGGGGGCGAACAATGAGCAGTTCTTC,-,TRBJ2-1,-,TRBV5-1
CASSPPGYNEQFF,TGTGCCAGCAGTCCCCCCGGCTACAATGAGCAGTTCTTC,few,TRBJ2-1,-,TRBV6-2/TRBV6-3
CASSERGGTTYEQYF,TGCGCCAGCAGTGAGAGAGGGGGGACTACGTACGAGCAGTACTTC,-,TRBJ2-7,-,TRBV10-2
CASSIADQPQHF,TGTGCCAGTAGTATAGCGGATCAGCCCCAGCATTTT,-,TRBJ1-5,-,TRBV19
CASSPLLAGGTDTQYF,TGTGCCAGCAGTCCCCTACTAGCGGGCGGAACAGATACGCAGTATTTT,-,TRBJ2-3,TRBD2,TRBV28
CASSGLAAVDEQYF,TGTGCCAGCAGCGGACTAGCGGCCGTGGACGAGCAGTACTTC,-,TRBJ2-7,TRBD2,TRBV7-8
CASIGTGNNQPQHF,TGTGCCAGCATAGGGACAGGGAACAATCAGCCCCAGCATTTT,-,TRBJ1-5,TRBD1,TRBV6-5
CASSGGSNEQFF,TGTGCCAGCAGCGGGGGCAGCAATGAGCAGTTCTTC,-,TRBJ2-1,-,TRBV6-2/TRBV6-3
CASSVMRNEQFF,TGTGCCAGCAGTGTTATGAGGAATGAGCAGTTCTTC,-,TRBJ2-1,-,TRBV2
CASSLAQGNTEAFF,TGTGCCAGCAGCTTAGCCCAGGGGAACACTGAAGCTTTCTTT,-,TRBJ1-1,-,TRBV11-2
CASSLDWTAGNTIYF,TGTGCCAGCAGCTTAGATTGGACAGCCGGAAACACCATATATTTT,-,TRBJ1-3,-,TRBV11-2
CASSLAVHAGTEAFF,TGTGCCAGCAGCTTGGCCGTACACGCCGGGACTGAAGCTTTCTTT,-,TRBJ1-1,-,TRBV5-5
CASSYRLAEKQYF,TGTGCCAGCAGTTATAGACTAGCCGAAAAGCAGTACTTC,once,TRBJ2-7,TRBD2,TRBV6-2/TRBV6-3
CAWSELAQETQYF,TGTGCCTGGAGTGAGCTTGCTCAAGAGACCCAGTACTTC,-,TRBJ2-5,-,TRBV30
CASSLPGDQPQHF,TGTGCCAGCAGTTTACCAGGGGATCAGCCCCAGCATTTT,-,TRBJ1-5,-,TRBV28
CASSQGSGDTGELFF,TGTGCCAGCAGCCAAGGTAGCGGAGACACCGGGGAGCTGTTTTTT,-,TRBJ2-2,-,TRBV3-1/TRBV3-2
CASSWDRGNEQFF,TGTGCCAGCAGCTGGGACAGGGGTAATGAGCAGTTCTTC,-,TRBJ2-1,TRBD1,TRBV5-6
CASSLEQFTEAFF,TGCGCCAGCAGCTTGGAACAGTTCACTGAAGCTTTCTTT,-,TRBJ1-1,-,TRBV5-1
CASSQTGVTGELFF,TGCGCCAGCAGTCAGACAGGGGTTACCGGGGAGCTGTTTTTT,few,TRBJ2-2,TRBD1,TRBV4-3
CASSQSTVSHEQYF,TGTGCCAGCAGCCAATCGACAGTTAGCCACGAGCAGTACTTC,-,TRBJ2-7,-,TRBV5-4
CSVVTSYGYTF,TGCAGCGTTGTGACTAGCTATGGCTACACCTTC,-,TRBJ1-2,-,TRBV29-1
CASSSRTALTTNEKLFF,TGTGCCAGCAGCTCCAGGACAGCGCTGACAACTAATGAAAAACTGTTTTTT,-,TRBJ1-4,-,TRBV27
CASSLEGGANYGYTF,TGCGCCAGCAGCTTGGAAGGGGGCGCTAACTATGGCTACACCTTC,-,TRBJ1-2,TRBD1,TRBV5-1
CAVGQGAREQFF,TGTGCCGTCGGACAGGGGGCTCGTGAGCAGTTCTTC,-,TRBJ2-1,TRBD1,TRBV6-5
CASSQDPGTGTDTQYF,TGTGCCAGCAGCCAAGATCCGGGGACAGGCACAGATACGCAGTATTTT,few,TRBJ2-3,TRBD1,TRBV3-1/TRBV3-2
CASSLEGNSPLHF,TGTGCCAGCAGCTTAGAGGGGAATTCACCCCTCCACTTT,few,TRBJ1-6,-,TRBV7-2
CASSLPGLAGGPYEQYF,TGTGCCAGCAGCTTGCCTGGACTAGCGGGAGGCCCCTACGAGCAGTACTTC,-,TRBJ2-7,TRBD2,TRBV5-4